This T cell receptor beta chain comes out of a study of blood T cells in healthy people across ages. The donors, aged about 6 to 100, were healthy Caucasians from Russia. This clonotype has at least ten counts. Its cognate antigen is unknown. Whole-study results and caveats: Older age coincided with a roughly linear decline in TCR beta diversity per million T cells.

There are 15 residues in the CDR3. V dropped 0 bases and J dropped 2 bases, with 10 bases sitting between them. Germline values: CDR1 SGHDN, CDR2 FVKESK. The use of a sample-barcoded 5' primer and a J-beta primer mix characterized a second PCR of about 6 to 12 cycles. TCRdb passed the 5' RACE reads through MiXCR, listing each CDR3 protein once. The data hold 600,000 or so distinct CDR3 sequences, with less than 35% observed a single time. This chain joins TRBV14 and TRBJ1-2, with D perhaps TRBD1 (5 bases). This TCR was sampled from a woman older than 75 in good health. The sample comprised blood. DNA of the CDR3: TGTGCCAGCAGCCAAGACTACGGGGCGAACTATGGCTACACCTTC. Translating it yields CASSQDYGANYGYTF.